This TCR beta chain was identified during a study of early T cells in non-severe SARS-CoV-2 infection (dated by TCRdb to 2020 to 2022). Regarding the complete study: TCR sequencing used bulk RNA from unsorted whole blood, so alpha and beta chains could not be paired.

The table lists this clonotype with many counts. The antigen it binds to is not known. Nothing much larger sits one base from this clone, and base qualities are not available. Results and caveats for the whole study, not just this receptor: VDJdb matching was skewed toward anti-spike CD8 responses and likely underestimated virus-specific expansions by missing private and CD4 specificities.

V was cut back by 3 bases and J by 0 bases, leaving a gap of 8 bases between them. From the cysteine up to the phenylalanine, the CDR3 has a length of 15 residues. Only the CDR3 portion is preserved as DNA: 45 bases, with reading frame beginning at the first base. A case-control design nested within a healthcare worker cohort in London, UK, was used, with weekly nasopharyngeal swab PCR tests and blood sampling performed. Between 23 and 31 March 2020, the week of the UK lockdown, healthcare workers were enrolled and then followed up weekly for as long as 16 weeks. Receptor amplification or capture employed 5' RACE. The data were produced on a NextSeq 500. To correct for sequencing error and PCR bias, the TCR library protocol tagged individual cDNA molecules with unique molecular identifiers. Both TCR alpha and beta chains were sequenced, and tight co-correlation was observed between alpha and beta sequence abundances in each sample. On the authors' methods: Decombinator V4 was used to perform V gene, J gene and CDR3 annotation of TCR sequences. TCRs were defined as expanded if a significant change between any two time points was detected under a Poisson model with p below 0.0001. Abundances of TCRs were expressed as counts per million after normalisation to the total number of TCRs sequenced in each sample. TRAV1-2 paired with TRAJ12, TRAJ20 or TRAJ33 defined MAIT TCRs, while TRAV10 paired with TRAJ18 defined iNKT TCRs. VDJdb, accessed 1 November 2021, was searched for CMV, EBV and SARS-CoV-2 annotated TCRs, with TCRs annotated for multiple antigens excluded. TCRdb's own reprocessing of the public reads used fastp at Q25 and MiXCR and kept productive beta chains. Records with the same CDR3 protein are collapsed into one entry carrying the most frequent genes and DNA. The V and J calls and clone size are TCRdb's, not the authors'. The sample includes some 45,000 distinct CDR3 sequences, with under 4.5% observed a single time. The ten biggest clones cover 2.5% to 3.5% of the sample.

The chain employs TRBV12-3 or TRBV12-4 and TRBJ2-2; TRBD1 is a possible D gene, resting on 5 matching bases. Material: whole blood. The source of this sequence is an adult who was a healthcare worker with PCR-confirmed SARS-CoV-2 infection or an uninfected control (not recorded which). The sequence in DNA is TGTGCCAGCAGTTTTGTCAGGGCGAACACCGGGGAGCTGTTTTTT. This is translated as CASSFVRANTGELFF.